The 7 T cell receptor beta chains below were found in one sample sequenced in a study of CD8+CD57+ T cells in acquired aplastic anemia. Investigators profiled TCR beta VDJ and CDR3 from genomic DNA template. One entry per CDR3 protein results from TCRdb running MiXCR on the reads. The data contain 250,000 to 350,000 distinct CDR3 sequences, 56% of them singletons. Sequenced material: sorted CD4+, CD8+, or CD8+CD57+ T cells (not recorded which) from PBMCs. Every receptor here comes from a human donor with severe aplastic anemia or a healthy control (not recorded which).

The V call is TRBV2, the J call TRBJ1-2; D is unresolved. Germline V gene lookup returns CDR1 SNHLY and CDR2 FYNNEI. This CDR3 contains 12 residues. Trimming shortened V by 6 bases and J by 5 bases, and 10 bases separated the two germline ends. CDR3 sequence: CASSDPAYGYTF. The CDR3 region has the DNA TGTGCCAGCAGCGACCCGGCTTATGGCTACACCTTC.

This chain uses TRBV7-6 with TRBJ1-1; D is uncertain. Germline assignment: CDR1 SGHVS and CDR2 FNYEAQ. The ends were cut back, 1 base at V and 1 base at J, with 7 bases in the middle. The CDR3 is 14 amino acids. The CDR3 nucleotides are TGTGCCAGCAGCTTAGGACGGCAGAACACTGAAGCTTTCTTT. Its protein is CASSLGRQNTEAFF.

The chain is built from TRBV10-3 and TRBJ2-7; D gene ambiguous. V was trimmed by 2 bases and J by 4 bases, leaving 3 bases between them. In germline, CDR1 is ENHRY, CDR2 SYGVKD. The CDR3 covers 11 residues. The CDR3 reads CAISETYEQYF. As DNA, the CDR3 is TGTGCCATCAGTGAGACGTACGAGCAGTACTTC.

This clonotype was counted many times. This rearrangement joins TRBV12-3 or TRBV12-4 to TRBJ1-3; 8 bases agree with TRBD1. The CDR3 has 14 amino acids. Unmatched junction bases numbered 0, after V lost 5 bases and J lost 0 bases. The CDR3 coding sequence is TGTGCCAGCAGTACAGGGGGCTCTGGAAACACCATATATTTT. Protein product: CASSTGGSGNTIYF.

This clonotype came up many times. V is TRBV6-2 or TRBV6-3 and J is TRBJ2-7; a possible D gene is TRBD1 (5 bases). The V and J ends lost 4 bases and 6 bases respectively, with 13 bases between them. The CDR3 length is 13 residues. Germline V gene data show CDR1 as MNHEY and CDR2 as SVGEGT. CDR3 region: CASSSAGLGEQYF. CDR3 coding DNA: TGTGCCAGCAGTTCGGCAGGGCTAGGCGAGCAGTACTTC.

This clonotype came up many times. The rearrangement links TRBV19 to TRBJ1-5; D remains unclear. V lost 3 bases to trimming and J lost 1 base, with 13 bases between them. The CDR3 length is 16 residues. The germline V gene has CDR1 LNHDA and CDR2 SQIVND (reference sequence). CDR3 in amino acids: CASSMVRVTSNQPQHF. CDR3 nucleotides: TGTGCCAGTAGTATGGTTCGGGTAACGAGCAATCAGCCCCAGCATTTT.

This chain joins TRBV19 and TRBJ2-1; tentative D call: TRBD2 (5 bases). The CDR3 totals 14 residues. Trimming took off 3 bases at V and 8 bases at J, with 14 bases between the two ends. Germline CDR1 LNHDA, CDR2 SQIVND (reference sequence). The CDR3 here is CASSIVRGSDEQFF. In nucleotides, the CDR3 is TGTGCCAGTAGTATCGTTCGAGGGTCGGATGAGCAGTTCTTC.